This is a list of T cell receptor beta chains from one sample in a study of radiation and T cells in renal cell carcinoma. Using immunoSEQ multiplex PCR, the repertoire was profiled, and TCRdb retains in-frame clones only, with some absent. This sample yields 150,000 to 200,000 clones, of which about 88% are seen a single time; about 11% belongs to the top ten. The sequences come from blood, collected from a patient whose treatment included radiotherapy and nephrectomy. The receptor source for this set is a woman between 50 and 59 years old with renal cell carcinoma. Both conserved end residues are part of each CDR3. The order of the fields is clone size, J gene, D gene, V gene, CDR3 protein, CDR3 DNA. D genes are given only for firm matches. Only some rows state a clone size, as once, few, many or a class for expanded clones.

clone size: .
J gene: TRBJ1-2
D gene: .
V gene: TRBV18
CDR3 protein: CASSPDDSYGYTF
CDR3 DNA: TGTGCCAGCTCACCAGACGACAGTTATGGCTACACCTTC

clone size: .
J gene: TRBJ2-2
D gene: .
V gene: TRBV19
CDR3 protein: CASSRYTGELFF
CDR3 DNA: TGTGCCAGTAGTAGGTACACCGGGGAGCTGTTTTTT

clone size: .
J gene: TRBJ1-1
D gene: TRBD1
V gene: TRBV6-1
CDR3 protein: CASTDRGLANTEAFF
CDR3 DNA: TGTGCCAGCACAGATAGGGGGCTAGCAAACACTGAAGCTTTCTTT

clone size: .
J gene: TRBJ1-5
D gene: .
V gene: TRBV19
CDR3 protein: CASSIQASNQPQHF
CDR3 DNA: TGTGCCAGTAGTATACAGGCTAGCAATCAGCCCCAGCATTTT

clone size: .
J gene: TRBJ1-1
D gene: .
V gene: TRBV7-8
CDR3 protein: CASSFLQARNTEAFF
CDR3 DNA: TGTGCCAGCAGCTTTCTCCAGGCTCGGAACACTGAAGCTTTCTTT

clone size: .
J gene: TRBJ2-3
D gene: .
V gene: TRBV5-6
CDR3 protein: CASSADTDTQYF
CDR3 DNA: TGTGCCAGCAGCGCAGACACAGATACGCAGTATTTT

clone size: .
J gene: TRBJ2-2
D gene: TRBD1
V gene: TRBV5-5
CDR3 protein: CASSPANRGRSGELFF
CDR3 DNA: TGTGCCAGCAGCCCGGCCAACAGGGGGCGATCCGGGGAGCTGTTTTTT

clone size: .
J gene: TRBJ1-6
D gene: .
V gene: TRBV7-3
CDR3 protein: CASSRTVGDSPLHF
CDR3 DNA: TGTGCCAGCAGCCGCACAGTCGGGGATTCACCCCTCCACTTT

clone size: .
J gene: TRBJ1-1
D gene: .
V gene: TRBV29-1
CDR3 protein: CSVKDGGMNTEAFF
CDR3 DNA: TGCAGCGTTAAAGACGGCGGTATGAACACTGAAGCTTTCTTT

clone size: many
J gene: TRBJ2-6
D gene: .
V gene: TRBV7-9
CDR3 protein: CASSLGGANVLTF
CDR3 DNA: TGTGCCAGCAGCTTAGGTGGGGCCAACGTCCTGACTTTC

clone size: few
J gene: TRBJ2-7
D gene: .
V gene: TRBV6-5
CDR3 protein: CASSLTTGDYEQYF
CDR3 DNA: TGTGCCAGCAGTCTAACGACAGGAGATTACGAGCAGTACTTC

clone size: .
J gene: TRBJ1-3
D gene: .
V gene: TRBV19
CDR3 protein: CASSTETGNTIYF
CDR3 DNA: TGTGCCAGTAGTACCGAAACTGGAAACACCATATATTTT

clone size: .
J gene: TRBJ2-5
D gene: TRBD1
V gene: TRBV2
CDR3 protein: CASSGGTEGTQYF
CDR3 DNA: TGTGCCAGCAGCGGTGGGACAGAGGGGACCCAGTACTTC

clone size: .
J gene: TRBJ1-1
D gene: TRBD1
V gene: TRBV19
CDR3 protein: CASSNIRDRGTNTEAFF
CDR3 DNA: TGTGCCAGTAGTAATATCCGGGACAGGGGGACGAACACTGAAGCTTTCTTT

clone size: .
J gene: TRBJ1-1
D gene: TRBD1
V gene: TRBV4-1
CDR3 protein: CASSQGPRQGTSTEAFF
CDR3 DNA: TGCGCCAGCAGCCAAGGTCCAAGACAGGGGACTAGCACTGAAGCTTTCTTT

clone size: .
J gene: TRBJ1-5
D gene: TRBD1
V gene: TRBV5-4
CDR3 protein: CASSLRQGGMGDQPQHF
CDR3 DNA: TGTGCCAGCAGCTTACGACAGGGTGGAATGGGGGATCAGCCCCAGCATTTT

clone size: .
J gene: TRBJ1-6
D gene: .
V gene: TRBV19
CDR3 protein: CASSGSNSPLHF
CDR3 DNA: TGTGCCAGTAGTGGATCGAATTCACCCCTCCACTTT

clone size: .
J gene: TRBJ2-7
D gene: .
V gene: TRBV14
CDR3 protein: CASSQAFGTLPTYEQYF
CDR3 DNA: TGTGCCAGCAGCCAAGCGTTTGGTACACTTCCAACCTACGAGCAGTACTTC

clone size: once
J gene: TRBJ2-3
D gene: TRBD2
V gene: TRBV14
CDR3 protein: CASSQDEAGASTDTQYF
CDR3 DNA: TGTGCCAGCAGCCAAGACGAAGCGGGGGCTAGCACAGATACGCAGTATTTT

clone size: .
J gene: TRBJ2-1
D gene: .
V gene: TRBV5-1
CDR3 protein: CASSLDLATYNEQFF
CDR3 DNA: TGCGCCAGCAGCTTGGACCTAGCCACCTACAATGAGCAGTTCTTC

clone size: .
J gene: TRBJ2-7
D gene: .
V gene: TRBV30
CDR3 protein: CAWSGQIYEQYF
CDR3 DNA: TGTGCCTGGAGTGGTCAGATCTACGAGCAGTACTTC

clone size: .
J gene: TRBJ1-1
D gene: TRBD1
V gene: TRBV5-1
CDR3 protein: CASSPGAGGRTEAFF
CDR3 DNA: TGCGCCAGCAGCCCCGGTGCAGGGGGCCGGACTGAAGCTTTCTTT

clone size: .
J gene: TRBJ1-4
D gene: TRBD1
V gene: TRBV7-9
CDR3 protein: CASSLGSGTGNEKLFF
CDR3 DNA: TGTGCCAGCAGCTTGGGGAGCGGGACAGGGAATGAAAAACTGTTTTTT

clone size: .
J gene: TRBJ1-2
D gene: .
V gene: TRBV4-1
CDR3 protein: CASSQPSQGHYGYTF
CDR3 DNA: TGCGCCAGCAGCCAACCCTCCCAGGGCCACTATGGCTACACCTTC

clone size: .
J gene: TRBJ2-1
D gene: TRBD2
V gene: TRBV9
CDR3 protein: CASSVAGGANEQFF
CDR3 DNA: TGTGCCAGCAGCGTAGCCGGGGGGGCGAATGAGCAGTTCTTC

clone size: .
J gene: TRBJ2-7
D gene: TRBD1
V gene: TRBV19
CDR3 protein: CASRQPGQSSYEQYF
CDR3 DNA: TGTGCCAGTAGGCAGCCGGGACAGAGCTCCTACGAGCAGTACTTC

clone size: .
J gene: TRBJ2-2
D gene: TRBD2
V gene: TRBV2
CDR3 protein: CAAGGDSGELFF
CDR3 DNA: TGTGCCGCCGGGGGGGATAGCGGGGAGCTGTTTTTT

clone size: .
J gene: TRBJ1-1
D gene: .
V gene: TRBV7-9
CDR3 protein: CASSHQGKMNTEAFF
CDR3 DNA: TGTGCCAGCAGCCATCAGGGTAAGATGAACACTGAAGCTTTCTTT

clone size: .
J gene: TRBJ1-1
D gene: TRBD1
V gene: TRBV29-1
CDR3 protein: CSAKGQGVPEAFF
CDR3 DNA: TGCAGCGCCAAGGGACAGGGGGTCCCTGAAGCTTTCTTT

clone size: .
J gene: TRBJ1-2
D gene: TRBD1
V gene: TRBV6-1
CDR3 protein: CASSDGTAGGLGYTF
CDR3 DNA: TGTGCCAGCAGTGACGGGACAGCCGGGGGTCTCGGCTACACCTTC

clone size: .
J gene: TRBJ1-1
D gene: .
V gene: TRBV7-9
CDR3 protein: CASSLGGRAFF
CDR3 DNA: TGTGCCAGCAGCTTAGGTGGAAGAGCTTTCTTT

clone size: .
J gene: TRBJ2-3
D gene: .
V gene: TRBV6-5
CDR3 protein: CASSYRSVASTDTQYF
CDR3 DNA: TGTGCCAGCAGTTACCGGTCGGTAGCTAGCACAGATACGCAGTATTTT

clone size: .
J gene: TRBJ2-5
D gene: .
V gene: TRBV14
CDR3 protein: CASSAWGETQYF
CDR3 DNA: TGTGCCAGCAGCGCCTGGGGAGAGACCCAGTACTTC

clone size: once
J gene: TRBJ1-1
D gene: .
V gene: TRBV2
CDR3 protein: CASRTQGTGNTEAFF
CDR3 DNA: TGTGCCAGCAGGACACAGGGTACGGGAAACACTGAAGCTTTCTTT

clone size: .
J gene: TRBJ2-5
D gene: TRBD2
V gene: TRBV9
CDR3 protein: CASSGTSGGTQETQYF
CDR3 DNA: TGTGCCAGCAGCGGGACTAGCGGGGGAACCCAAGAGACCCAGTACTTC

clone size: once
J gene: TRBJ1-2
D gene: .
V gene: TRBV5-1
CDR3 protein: CASSFRTARQDGYTF
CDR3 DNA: TGCGCCAGCAGCTTCCGGACAGCGAGACAGGATGGCTACACCTTC

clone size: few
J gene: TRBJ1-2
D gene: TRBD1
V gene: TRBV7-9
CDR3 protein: CASSLTGTGGNGYTF
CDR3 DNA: TGTGCCAGCAGCTTAACGGGGACAGGGGGAAATGGCTACACCTTC

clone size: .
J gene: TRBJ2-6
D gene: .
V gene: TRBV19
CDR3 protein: CASSPQGNTGANVLTF
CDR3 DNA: TGTGCCAGTAGTCCGCAGGGTAATACTGGGGCCAACGTCCTGACTTTC

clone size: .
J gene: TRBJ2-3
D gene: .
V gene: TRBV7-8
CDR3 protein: CASSPGLGDTQYF
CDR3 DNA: TGTGCCAGCAGCCCGGGATTGGGGGATACGCAGTATTTT

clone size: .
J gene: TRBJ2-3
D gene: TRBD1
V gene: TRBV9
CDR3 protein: CASSGATGDGDTQYF
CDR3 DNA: TGTGCCAGCAGCGGTGCGACAGGGGACGGGGATACGCAGTATTTT

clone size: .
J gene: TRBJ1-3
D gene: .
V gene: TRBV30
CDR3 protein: CAWSQYGDYGNTIYF
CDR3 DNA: TGTGCCTGGAGCCAGTATGGGGATTATGGAAACACCATATATTTT

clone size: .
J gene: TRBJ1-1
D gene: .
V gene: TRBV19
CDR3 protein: CASSTFGAVNTEAFF
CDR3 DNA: TGTGCCAGTAGTACTTTCGGCGCAGTCAACACTGAAGCTTTCTTT

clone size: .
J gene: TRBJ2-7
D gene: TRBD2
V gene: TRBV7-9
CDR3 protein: CASSDSGGAYEQYF
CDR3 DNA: TGTGCCAGCAGCGATAGCGGGGGGGCCTACGAGCAGTACTTC

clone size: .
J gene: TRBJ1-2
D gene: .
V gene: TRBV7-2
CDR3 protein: CASSLDKNYGYTF
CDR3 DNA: TGTGCCAGCAGCTTAGACAAGAACTATGGCTACACCTTC

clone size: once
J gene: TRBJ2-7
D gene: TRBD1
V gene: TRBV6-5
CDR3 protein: CASRRGQGAYEQYF
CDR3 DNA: TGTGCCAGCAGACGGGGACAGGGGGCCTACGAGCAGTACTTC

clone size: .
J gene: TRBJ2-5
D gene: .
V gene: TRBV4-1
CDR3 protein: CASSQGLAPKEQYF
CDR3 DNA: TGCGCCAGCAGCCAGGGCCTTGCCCCGAAGGAGCAGTACTTC

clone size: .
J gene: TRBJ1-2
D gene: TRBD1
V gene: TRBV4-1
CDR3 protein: CASSQETDRAHTF
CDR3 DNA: TGCGCCAGCAGCCAAGAGACCGACAGGGCTCACACCTTC

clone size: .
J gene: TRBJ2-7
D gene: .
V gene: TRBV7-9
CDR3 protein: CASSPRGRMYEQYF
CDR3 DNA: TGTGCCAGCAGCCCTAGGGGACGGATGTACGAGCAGTACTTC

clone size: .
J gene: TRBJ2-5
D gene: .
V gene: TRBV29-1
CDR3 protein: CSVETPGSQETQYF
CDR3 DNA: TGCAGCGTTGAGACACCAGGGTCCCAAGAGACCCAGTACTTC

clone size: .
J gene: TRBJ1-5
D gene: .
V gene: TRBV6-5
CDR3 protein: CASRRAFDSNQPQHF
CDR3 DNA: TGTGCCAGCAGGAGAGCATTTGATAGCAATCAGCCCCAGCATTTT

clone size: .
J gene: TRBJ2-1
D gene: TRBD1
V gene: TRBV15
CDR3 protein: CATSSPLTGPYNEQFF
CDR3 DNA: TGTGCCACCAGCTCCCCCCTGACAGGGCCTTACAATGAGCAGTTCTTC

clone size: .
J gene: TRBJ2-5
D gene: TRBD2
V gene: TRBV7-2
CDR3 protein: CASSPTSGGQETQYF
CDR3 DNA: TGTGCCAGCAGCCCCACTAGCGGGGGACAAGAGACCCAGTACTTC

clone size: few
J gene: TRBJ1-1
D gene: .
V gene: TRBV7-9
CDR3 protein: CASSFGGARNTEAFF
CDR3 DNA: TGTGCCAGCAGCTTTGGGGGGGCAAGGAACACTGAAGCTTTCTTT

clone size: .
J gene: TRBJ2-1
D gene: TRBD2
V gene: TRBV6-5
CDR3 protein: CASSSSSGGTYNEQFF
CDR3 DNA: TGTGCCAGCAGTTCGTCTAGCGGGGGTACCTACAATGAGCAGTTCTTC

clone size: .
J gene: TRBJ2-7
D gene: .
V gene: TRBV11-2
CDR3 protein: CASSLGPGSSWTYEQYF
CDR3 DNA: TGTGCCAGCAGCTTAGGCCCCGGGAGTTCGTGGACCTACGAGCAGTACTTC